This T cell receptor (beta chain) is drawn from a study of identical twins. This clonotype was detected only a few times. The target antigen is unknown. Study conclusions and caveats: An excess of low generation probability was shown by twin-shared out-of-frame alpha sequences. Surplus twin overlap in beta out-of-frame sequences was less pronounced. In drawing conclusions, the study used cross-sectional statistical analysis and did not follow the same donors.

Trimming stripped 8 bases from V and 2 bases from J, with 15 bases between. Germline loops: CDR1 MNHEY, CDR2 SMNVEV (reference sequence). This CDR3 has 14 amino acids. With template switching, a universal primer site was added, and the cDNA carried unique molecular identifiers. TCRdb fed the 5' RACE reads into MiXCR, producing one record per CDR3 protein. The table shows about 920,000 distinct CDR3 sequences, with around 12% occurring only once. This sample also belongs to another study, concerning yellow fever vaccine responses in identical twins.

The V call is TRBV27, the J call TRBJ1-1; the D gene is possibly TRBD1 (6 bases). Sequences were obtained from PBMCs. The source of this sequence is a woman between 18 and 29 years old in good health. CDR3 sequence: CASAGGPTNTEAFF. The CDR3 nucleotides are TGTGCCAGCGCCGGGGGCCCCACCAACACTGAAGCTTTCTTT.